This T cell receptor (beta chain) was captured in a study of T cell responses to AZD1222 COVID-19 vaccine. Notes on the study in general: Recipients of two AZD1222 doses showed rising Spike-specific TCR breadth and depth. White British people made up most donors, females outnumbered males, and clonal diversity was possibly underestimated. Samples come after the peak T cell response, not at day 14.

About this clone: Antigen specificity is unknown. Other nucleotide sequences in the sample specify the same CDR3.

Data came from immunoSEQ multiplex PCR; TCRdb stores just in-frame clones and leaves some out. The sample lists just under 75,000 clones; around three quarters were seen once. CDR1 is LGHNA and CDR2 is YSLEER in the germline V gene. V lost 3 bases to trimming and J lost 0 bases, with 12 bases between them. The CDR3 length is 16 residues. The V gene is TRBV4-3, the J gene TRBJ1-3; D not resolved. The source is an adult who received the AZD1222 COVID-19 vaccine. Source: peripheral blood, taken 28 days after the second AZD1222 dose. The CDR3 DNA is TGCGCCAGCAGCCAGGACCACTGGGGCTCTGGAAACACCATATATTTT. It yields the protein CASSQDHWGSGNTIYF.